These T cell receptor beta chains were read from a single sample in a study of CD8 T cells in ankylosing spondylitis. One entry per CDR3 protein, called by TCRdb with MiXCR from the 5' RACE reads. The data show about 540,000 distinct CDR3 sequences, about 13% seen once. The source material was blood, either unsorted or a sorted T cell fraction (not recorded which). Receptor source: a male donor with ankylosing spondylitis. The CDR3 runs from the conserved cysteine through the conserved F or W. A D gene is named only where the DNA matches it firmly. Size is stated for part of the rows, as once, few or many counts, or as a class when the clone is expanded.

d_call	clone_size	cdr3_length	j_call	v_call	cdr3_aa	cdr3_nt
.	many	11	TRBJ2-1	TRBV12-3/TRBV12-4	CASRAGTQQFF	TGTGCCAGCAGAGCCGGAACCCAGCAGTTCTTC
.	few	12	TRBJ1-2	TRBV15	CATSSFLYGYTF	TGTGCCACCAGCTCCTTCCTCTATGGCTACACCTTC
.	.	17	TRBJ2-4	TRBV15	CATSRGSQGIAKNIQYF	TGTGCCACCAGCAGAGGATCCCAGGGGATAGCCAAAAACATTCAGTACTTC
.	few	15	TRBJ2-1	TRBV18	CASSPAPRSNNEQFF	TGTGCCAGCTCACCAGCTCCGAGGAGTAACAATGAGCAGTTCTTC
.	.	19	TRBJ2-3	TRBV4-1	CASSQEAGGWTGEIDTQYF	TGCGCCAGCAGCCAAGAAGCGGGGGGGTGGACAGGGGAGATAGATACGCAGTATTTT
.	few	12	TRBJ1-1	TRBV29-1	CIASGPVTEAFF	TGCATCGCTAGCGGGCCTGTCACTGAAGCTTTCTTT
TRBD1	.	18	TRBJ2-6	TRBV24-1	CATSDLGTGGSGANVLTF	TGTGCCACCAGTGATTTAGGGACAGGGGGCTCTGGGGCCAACGTCCTGACTTTC
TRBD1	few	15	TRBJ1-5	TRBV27	CASSPRDRGFQPQHF	TGTGCCAGCAGCCCCCGGGACAGGGGCTTCCAGCCCCAGCATTTT
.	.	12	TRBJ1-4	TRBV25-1	CASTRTNEKLFF	TGTGCCAGCACCAGGACTAATGAAAAACTGTTTTTT
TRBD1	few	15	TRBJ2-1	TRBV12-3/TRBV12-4	CASSFGTGGYNEQFF	TGTGCCAGCAGCTTCGGGACAGGGGGCTACAATGAGCAGTTCTTC
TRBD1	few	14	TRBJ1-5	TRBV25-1	CASSETGMHQPQHF	TGTGCCAGCAGCGAGACAGGGATGCATCAGCCCCAGCATTTT
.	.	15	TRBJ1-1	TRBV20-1	CSALPHHGGETEAFF	TGCAGTGCCTTACCCCACCATGGAGGAGAAACTGAAGCTTTCTTT
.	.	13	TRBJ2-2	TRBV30	CAWSVQVSGELFF	TGTGCCTGGAGTGTACAAGTCTCCGGGGAGCTGTTTTTT
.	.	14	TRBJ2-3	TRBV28	CASGSGVPPDTQYF	TGTGCCAGCGGATCGGGGGTTCCCCCAGATACGCAGTATTTT
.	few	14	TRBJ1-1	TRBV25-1	CASSEGGVKPEAFF	TGTGCCAGCAGTGAAGGAGGGGTGAAGCCTGAAGCTTTCTTT
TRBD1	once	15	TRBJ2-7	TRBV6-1	CASSEVAGGQDEQYF	TGTGCCAGCAGTGAAGTGGCAGGGGGCCAGGACGAGCAGTACTTC
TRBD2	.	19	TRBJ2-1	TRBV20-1	CSARVPAIAGPDFYNEQFF	TGCAGTGCTAGAGTGCCGGCGATAGCGGGGCCGGATTTCTACAATGAGCAGTTCTTC
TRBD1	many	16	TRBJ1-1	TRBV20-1	CSARAFLGQGNTEAFF	TGCAGTGCTAGAGCTTTTCTTGGACAGGGGAACACTGAAGCTTTCTTT
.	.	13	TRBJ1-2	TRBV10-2	CASGPGASEGYTF	TGCGCCAGCGGTCCGGGGGCGTCTGAAGGCTACACCTTC
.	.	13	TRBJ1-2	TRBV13	CASHSQSNYGYTF	TGTGCCAGCCATTCACAGAGTAACTATGGCTACACCTTC
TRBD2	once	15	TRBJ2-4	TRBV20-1	CSARPGGLAGSIQYF	TGCAGTGCTAGACCGGGAGGGCTAGCGGGAAGTATTCAGTACTTC
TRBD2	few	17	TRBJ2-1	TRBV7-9	CASSSSPGLAGEGEQFF	TGTGCCAGCAGCTCCTCCCCGGGACTAGCGGGAGAGGGTGAGCAGTTCTTC
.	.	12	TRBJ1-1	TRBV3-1	CASLGVGTEAFF	TGTGCCAGCCTGGGGGTCGGCACTGAAGCTTTCTTT
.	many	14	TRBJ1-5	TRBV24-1	CATSDDGSNQPQHF	TGTGCCACCAGTGATGACGGGTCCAATCAGCCCCAGCATTTT
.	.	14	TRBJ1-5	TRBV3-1	CASSQEGANQPQHF	TGTGCCAGCAGCCAAGAGGGGGCTAATCAGCCCCAGCATTTT
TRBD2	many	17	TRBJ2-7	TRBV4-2	CASSHGTSETLFYEQYF	TGTGCCAGCAGCCACGGGACTAGCGAGACCCTTTTCTACGAGCAGTACTTC
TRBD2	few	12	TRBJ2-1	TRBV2	CAKTTGGNEQFF	TGTGCCAAAACGACGGGGGGCAATGAGCAGTTCTTC
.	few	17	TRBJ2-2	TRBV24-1	CATSDHNRVEVTGELFF	TGTGCCACCAGTGACCATAACAGGGTTGAGGTCACCGGGGAGCTGTTTTTT
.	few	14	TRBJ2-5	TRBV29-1	CSATGYVVEETQYF	TGCAGCGCAACAGGGTACGTTGTCGAAGAGACCCAGTACTTC
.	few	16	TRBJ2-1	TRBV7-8	CASSSPTSRVYNEQFF	TGTGCCAGCAGCTCACCGACTAGTCGGGTATACAATGAGCAGTTCTTC
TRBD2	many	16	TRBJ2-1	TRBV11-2	CASSYGTSGSPDEQFF	TGTGCCAGCAGCTACGGGACTAGCGGGAGTCCGGATGAGCAGTTCTTC
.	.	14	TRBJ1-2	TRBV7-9	CASSLADSYWGYTF	TGTGCCAGCAGCTTAGCCGACAGCTACTGGGGCTACACCTTC
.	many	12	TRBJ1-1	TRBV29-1	CSVEGGGNEAFF	TGCAGCGTTGAGGGGGGGGGTAATGAAGCTTTCTTT
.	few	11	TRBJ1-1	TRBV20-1	CSGTFEIAAFF	TGCAGTGGTACCTTTGAGATAGCAGCTTTCTTT
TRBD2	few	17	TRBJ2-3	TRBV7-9	CASSPRGTSASTDTQYF	TGTGCCAGCAGCCCGAGGGGGACTAGCGCTAGCACAGATACGCAGTATTTT
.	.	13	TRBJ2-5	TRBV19	CASSGQFQETQYF	TGTGCCAGTAGCGGACAGTTCCAAGAGACCCAGTACTTC
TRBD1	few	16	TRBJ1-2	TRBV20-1	CSASLGQGALGDGYTF	TGCAGTGCTAGCCTTGGACAGGGGGCGCTTGGTGATGGCTACACCTTC
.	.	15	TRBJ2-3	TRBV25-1	CASGKGGIGTDTQYF	TGTGCCAGCGGCAAAGGGGGTATAGGCACAGATACGCAGTATTTT
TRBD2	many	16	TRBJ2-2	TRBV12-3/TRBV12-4	CASKPRSGSNTGELFF	TGTGCCAGCAAACCGCGTAGCGGGTCAAACACCGGGGAGCTGTTTTTT
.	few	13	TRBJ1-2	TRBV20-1	CSARIPRSGGYTF	TGCAGTGCTAGAATACCCCGAAGTGGCGGCTACACCTTC
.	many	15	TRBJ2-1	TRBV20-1	CSAIGTPRSYNEQFF	TGCAGTGCTATCGGGACTCCCAGATCTTACAATGAGCAGTTCTTC
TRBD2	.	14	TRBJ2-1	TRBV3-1	CASSQDRVSGEQFF	TGTGCCAGCAGCCAAGATCGGGTTAGCGGGGAGCAGTTCTTC